The 31 T cell receptor beta chains listed next were all sequenced from one sample in a study of yellow fever vaccine responses in identical twins. TCRdb independently ran MiXCR on the RT-PCR reads; one entry per CDR3 protein. Seen here are more than 11,000 distinct CDR3 sequences, approximately 84% observed once, and the top ten hold roughly 0.68%. The starting material was T cells from blood (PBMCs), unsorted or a sorted subset (not recorded which), obtained before or after yellow fever vaccination (not recorded which). These receptors originate from a woman younger than 30 who received the yellow fever vaccine.

This clonotype was detected only a few times. The gene calls are TRBV10-1 and TRBJ2-1; tentatively, D is TRBD1 or TRBD2 (5 bases each). The germline V and J ends were trimmed by 0 bases and 2 bases, with 11 bases remaining between them. This CDR3 spans 16 amino acids. Germline values: CDR1 WNHNN, CDR2 SYGVQD (reference sequence). CDR3 DNA sequence: TGCGCCAGCAGTGAGTCGAGGGGACGGACCTACAATGAGCAGTTCTTC. Protein sequence: CASSESRGRTYNEQFF.

V usage is TRBV18 and J usage is TRBJ2-7; D uncertain. Per the germline V gene, CDR1 is KGHSH and CDR2 is LQKENI. This CDR3 spans 14 amino acids. The V end was cut by 2 bases, the J end by 1 base, with 9 bases between. CDR3: CASSPGYSSYEQYV. Here the CDR3 DNA reads TGTGCCAGCTCACCAGGCTATTCGTCCTACGAGCAGTACGTC.

The chain links TRBV18 to TRBJ1-4, with D maybe TRBD1 (6 bases). The germline V gene encodes CDR1 KGHSH and CDR2 LQKENI. V was trimmed by 3 bases and J by 7 bases, leaving 12 bases between them. The CDR3 runs 14 residues. The CDR3 region is CASSPRDIGEKLFF. CDR3 sequence (DNA): TGTGCCAGCTCACCCCGGGACATAGGTGAAAAACTGTTTTTT.

The V gene is TRBV28, the J gene TRBJ1-1, with TRBD1 as a possible D gene (6 bases). Trimming took 6 bases from V and 10 from J, leaving 15 bases between them. The CDR3 loop spans 12 amino acids. The germline gives CDR1 MDHEN, CDR2 SYDVKM. CDR3 region: CASRPLGGGAFF. The CDR3 DNA follows: TGTGCCAGCAGGCCCCTAGGGGGGGGAGCTTTCTTT. Full variable domain (remainder filled in from reference TRBV28 and TRBJ1-1): DVKVTQSSRYLVKRTGEKVFLECVQDMDHENMFWYRQDPGLGLRLIYFSYDVKMKEKGDIPEGYSVSREKKERFSLILESASTNQTSMYLCASRPLGGGAFFGQGTRLTVV.

The chain uses TRBV4-1 and TRBJ1-1, with D tentatively TRBD1 (6 bases). Between the trimmed V and J ends, which lost 1 base and 5 bases, there was a span of 8 bases. The CDR3 is 13 amino acids. From germline, CDR1 is MGHRA and CDR2 YSYEKL. CDR3 DNA: TGCGCCAGCAGCCAAGGGGGGCAGACTGAAGCTTTCTTT. Protein sequence: CASSQGGQTEAFF.

This chain joins TRBV4-1 and TRBJ2-3; TRBD2 aligns across 10 bases. Germline V gene lookup returns CDR1 MGHRA and CDR2 YSYEKL. With V trimmed by 0 bases and J by 2 bases, 5 bases remained unmatched. CDR3 length: 17 residues. The CDR3 reads CASSQDLLAGTTDTQYF. For the CDR3, the DNA is TGCGCCAGCAGCCAAGATCTACTAGCGGGGACCACAGATACGCAGTATTTT.

The V and J genes are TRBV9 and TRBJ2-3, with D unclear. The CDR3 contains 15 residues. Between the trimmed V and J ends, which lost 4 bases and 3 bases, there was a span of 15 bases. Per the germline V gene, CDR1 is SGDLS and CDR2 is YYNGEE. For the CDR3, the DNA is TGTGCCAGCAGCCCCACCCCTGGAAGGACAGATACGCAGTATTTT. This translates into CASSPTPGRTDTQYF.

The rearrangement links TRBV29-1 to TRBJ2-7; D perhaps matches TRBD1 (8 bases). From germline, CDR1 is SQVTM and CDR2 ANQGSEA. The CDR3 spans 14 residues. Trimming shortened V by 5 bases and J by 4 bases, and 18 bases separated the two germline ends. CDR3 sequence reads: CSVSQQGGRYEQYF. The DNA of the CDR3 is TGCAGCGTTTCCCAACAGGGGGGGCGGTACGAGCAGTACTTC.

This clonotype was observed a single time. The chain uses TRBV18 and TRBJ2-2; TRBD2 matches 10 bases. With V trimmed by 2 bases and J by 5 bases, 5 bases remained unmatched. In germline, CDR1 is KGHSH, CDR2 LQKENI. This CDR3 has 16 amino acids. CDR3 amino acids: CASSPALAGVTGELFF. The CDR3 bases are TGTGCCAGCTCACCAGCCCTAGCGGGGGTGACCGGGGAGCTGTTTTTT.

There are a few counts of this clonotype. The CDR3 DNA reads TGTGCCAGCTCAACGCCCGGACAGAACTATGGCTACACCTTC. It translates to CASSTPGQNYGYTF. This rearrangement joins TRBV18 to TRBJ1-2, with a tentative D call TRBD1 (6 bases). V was trimmed by 5 bases and J by 2 bases, leaving 12 bases between them. Germline loops: CDR1 KGHSH, CDR2 LQKENI. This CDR3 region has 14 residues.

The CDR3 DNA sequence: TGTGCCAGCAGCCAAGAGAACAGGGGTAATGAAAAACTGTTTTTT. Encoded protein: CASSQENRGNEKLFF. The gene calls are TRBV4-2 and TRBJ1-4; 7 positions match TRBD1. The V segment lost 0 bases and the J segment 4 bases; nucleotides outside the gene matches: 2. CDR3 length equals 15 residues. Looked up from germline, CDR1 is LGHNA and CDR2 is YNFKEQ.

This clonotype was detected only once. This rearrangement joins TRBV29-1 to TRBJ2-7; no clear D gene. Germline V gives CDR1 SQVTM, CDR2 ANQGSEA. There are 11 residues in the CDR3. The V and J ends lost 6 bases and 2 bases respectively, with 8 bases between them. CDR3 DNA sequence: TGCAGCGTCCGTGGGGCCTACGAGCAGTACTTC. It translates to CSVRGAYEQYF.

The chain has TRBV18 and TRBJ2-1; TRBD2 matches at 12 bases. This CDR3 is 16 amino acids long. The germline V gene has CDR1 KGHSH and CDR2 LQKENI. Unmatched junction bases numbered 9, after V lost 4 bases and J lost 8 bases. CDR3 DNA: TGTGCCAGCTCACTCGCCGGACTAGCGGGAAAGGATGAGCAGTTCTTC. Translated: CASSLAGLAGKDEQFF.

DNA for the CDR3: TGCGCCAGCAGCGGCCAGGGGAACGAGCAGTACTTC. Translating it yields CASSGQGNEQYF. This chain joins TRBV5-1 and TRBJ2-7; D may be TRBD1 (6 bases). The length of the CDR3 is 12 residues. CDR1 and CDR2 from the germline V gene are SGHRS and YFSETQ. The V gene lost 4 bases and the J gene lost 5 bases, with 10 bases spanning the gap.

The chain joins TRBV6-5 to TRBJ1-2, with no clear D. V was trimmed by 7 bases and J by 8 bases, leaving 11 bases between them. From germline, CDR1 is MNHEY and CDR2 SVGAGI. The CDR3 loop spans 11 amino acids. The CDR3 nucleotides read TGTGCCAGCATAGGGCCCAACGGCTACACCTTC. Its translation: CASIGPNGYTF.

V is TRBV28 and J is TRBJ1-6, with TRBD1 identical over 7 bases. V was pared by 6 bases and J by 7 bases, with 12 bases of the junction left unmatched. The CDR3 loop spans 16 amino acids. The germline V gene encodes CDR1 MDHEN and CDR2 SYDVKM. The CDR3 DNA reads TGTGCCAGCAGACCAATAGGGGACAGAAGCAATTCACCCCTCCACTTT. This encodes CASRPIGDRSNSPLHF. The full variable domain, in which reference TRBV28 and TRBJ1-6 provide the parts outside the CDR3, is DVKVTQSSRYLVKRTGEKVFLECVQDMDHENMFWYRQDPGLGLRLIYFSYDVKMKEKGDIPEGYSVSREKKERFSLILESASTNQTSMYLCASRPIGDRSNSPLHFGNGTRLTVT.

This rearrangement joins TRBV12-3 or TRBV12-4 to TRBJ1-5, with TRBD1 matching over 9 bases. Trimming at V came to 4 bases and at J to 6 bases, leaving 4 bases not matched to a gene. This CDR3 is 14 amino acids long. CDR3 protein: CASSSQGAGQPQHF. Written as DNA, the CDR3 is TGTGCCAGCAGTTCACAGGGGGCGGGTCAGCCCCAGCATTTT.

The chain is built from TRBV20-1 and TRBJ2-1; no reliable D call. Germline V gene lookup returns CDR1 DFQATT and CDR2 SNEGSKA (reference sequence). The CDR3 runs to 14 residues. The V gene lost 3 bases and the J gene lost 1 base, with 10 bases spanning the gap. The CDR3 spells CSASIAGSYNEQFF. The CDR3 DNA sequence: TGCAGTGCTAGTATCGCTGGGTCCTACAATGAGCAGTTCTTC.

The chain employs TRBV7-7 and TRBJ1-1; D gene ambiguous. Per the germline V gene, CDR1 is SSHAT and CDR2 is FNYEAQ (reference sequence). This CDR3 is 13 amino acids long. Trimming removed 0 bases from V and 5 bases from J, with 7 bases in between. Here the CDR3 DNA reads TGTGCCAGCAGCTTAGCTCGGGGTACTGAAGCTTTCTTT. This translates into CASSLARGTEAFF.

The chain recombines TRBV7-2 with TRBJ2-3, with no clear D. Trimming took 2 bases from V and 7 from J, leaving 4 bases between them. CDR1 is SGHTA and CDR2 is FQGNSA in the germline V gene. This CDR3 has 11 amino acids. The CDR3 coding sequence is TGTGCCAGCAGCTTACTCTATACGCAGTATTTT. Protein: CASSLLYTQYF.

The rearrangement uses TRBV21-1 and TRBJ2-2; the table calls TRBD1, which could not be checked here. TRBV21-1 is a pseudogene locus. This CDR3 has 16 amino acids. The CDR3 loop is CASSIAGTGNTGELFF. The CDR3 nucleotides read TGTGCCAGCAGCATTGCCGGGACAGGGAATACCGGGGAGCTGTTTTTT.

The chain employs TRBV18 and TRBJ1-6, with 7 bases lining up with TRBD1. The CDR3 length is 16 residues. CDR1 and CDR2 from the germline V gene are KGHSH and LQKENI. The V and J ends lost 0 bases and 9 bases, in that order; junction bases with no gene match: 8. This CDR3 is CASSPPVRDRSSPLHF. The CDR3 DNA is TGTGCCAGCTCACCACCGGTTCGGGACAGATCTTCACCCCTCCACTTT.

The rearrangement links TRBV13 to TRBJ2-4; the D is unclear. The V end lost 4 bases, the J end lost 1 base, and 11 bases lay between the germline ends. Germline loops: CDR1 PRHDT, CDR2 FYEKMQ (reference sequence). The CDR3 runs 15 residues. In DNA form, the CDR3 reads TGTGCCAGCAGCTCCCAGTCCGCCGCCAAAAACATTCAGTACTTC. Encoded protein: CASSSQSAAKNIQYF. The full variable domain, completed using reference TRBV13 and TRBJ2-4, is AAGVIQSPRHLIKEKRETATLKCYPIPRHDTVYWYQQGPGQDPQFLISFYEKMQSDKGSIPDRFSAQQFSDYHSELNMSSLELGDSALYFCASSSQSAAKNIQYFGAGTRLSVL.

The chain links TRBV5-1 to TRBJ2-5; D not resolved. There are 14 residues in the CDR3. Trimming left V 4 bases short and J 1 base short, with 11 bases between. CDR1 and CDR2 from the germline V gene are SGHRS and YFSETQ. The CDR3 here is CASSLAIPQETQYF. The CDR3 coding sequence is TGCGCCAGCAGCCTGGCGATACCCCAAGAGACCCAGTACTTC. Looking up the rest from reference TRBV5-1 and TRBJ2-5 gives the full variable domain: KAGVTQTPRYLIKTRGQQVTLSCSPISGHRSVSWYQQTPGQGLQFLFEYFSETQRNKGNFPGRFSGRQFSNSRSEMNVSTLELGDSALYLCASSLAIPQETQYFGPGTRLLVL.

Written as DNA, the CDR3 is TGTGCCAGCAGTTATTTAGCGGACACCGGGGAGCTGTTTTTT. It specifies CASSYLADTGELFF. The chain combines TRBV27 with TRBJ2-2, with a weak D call TRBD2 (6 bases). Germline V gene lookup returns CDR1 MNHEY and CDR2 SMNVEV (reference sequence). Trimming stripped 4 bases from V and 3 bases from J, with 9 bases between. The CDR3 length is 14 residues.

This sequence joins TRBV18 and TRBJ2-4; D remains unclear. This CDR3 comprises 15 residues. V gave up 3 bases and J gave up 0 bases, with 9 bases separating them. Germline V gene sequence: CDR1 KGHSH, CDR2 LQKENI. CDR3 DNA: TGTGCCAGCTCACCGTCCACAATAGCCAAAAACATTCAGTACTTC. Translating gives CASSPSTIAKNIQYF.

The J gene is TRBJ2-1, the V gene TRBV12-3 or TRBV12-4, with D perhaps matching TRBD1 or TRBD2 (6 bases each). The CDR3 consists of 14 residues. V dropped 6 bases and J dropped 10 bases, with 19 bases sitting between them. Here the CDR3 reads CASSNNLGGPEQFF. CDR3 nucleotide sequence: TGTGCCAGCAGCAATAACCTGGGGGGCCCAGAGCAGTTCTTC.

The V gene is TRBV20-1, the J gene TRBJ2-5; D tentatively reads TRBD1 or TRBD2 (6 bases each). The CDR3 extends over 15 amino acids. Germline assignment: CDR1 DFQATT and CDR2 SNEGSKA (reference sequence). V shed 3 bases and J shed 5 bases, with 19 bases lying between them. The CDR3 sequence: CSARVGGRGLETQYF. The CDR3 DNA sequence: TGCAGTGCTAGGGTTGGGGGGCGCGGGCTCGAGACCCAGTACTTC.

V usage is TRBV12-3 or TRBV12-4 and J usage is TRBJ1-1; 8 bases agree with TRBD1. V was pared by 9 bases and J by 2 bases, with 5 bases of the junction left unmatched. This CDR3 has 13 residues. CDR3 nucleotide sequence: TGTGCCAGTGGGCCAGGGGGCAACACTGAAGCTTTCTTT. Translating it yields CASGPGGNTEAFF.

V and J are TRBV6-1 and TRBJ1-1, with 7 bases fitting TRBD1. The ends lost 6 bases at V and 0 bases at J; junction bases unmatched: 1. The CDR3 is 13 amino acids. CDR1 MNHNS and CDR2 SASEGT come from the germline V gene. The CDR3, as DNA: TGTGCCAGCAGCGGGACAGTGAACACTGAAGCTTTCTTT. It yields the protein CASSGTVNTEAFF.

V gene TRBV29-1 combines with J gene TRBJ2-1; D is undetermined. CDR1 is SQVTM and CDR2 is ANQGSEA in the germline V gene. CDR3 length: 10 residues. Trimming stripped 6 bases from V and 5 bases from J, with 5 bases between. The CDR3 region has the DNA TGCAGCGTGGGGAACAATGAGCAGTTCTTC. Amino acid sequence: CSVGNNEQFF.